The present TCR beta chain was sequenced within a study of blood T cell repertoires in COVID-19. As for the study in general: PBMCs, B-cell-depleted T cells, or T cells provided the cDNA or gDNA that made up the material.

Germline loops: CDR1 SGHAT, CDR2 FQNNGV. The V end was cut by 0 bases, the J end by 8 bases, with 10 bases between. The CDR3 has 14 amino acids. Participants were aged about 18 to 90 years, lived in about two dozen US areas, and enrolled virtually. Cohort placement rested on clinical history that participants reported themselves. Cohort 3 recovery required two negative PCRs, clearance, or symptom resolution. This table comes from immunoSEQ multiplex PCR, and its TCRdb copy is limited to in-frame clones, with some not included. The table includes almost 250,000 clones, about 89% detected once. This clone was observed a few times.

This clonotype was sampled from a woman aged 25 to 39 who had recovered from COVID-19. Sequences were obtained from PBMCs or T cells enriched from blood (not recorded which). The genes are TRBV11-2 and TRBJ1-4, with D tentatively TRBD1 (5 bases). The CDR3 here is CASSLDRVKEKLFF. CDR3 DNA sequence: TGTGCCAGCAGCTTAGACAGGGTTAAAGAAAAACTGTTTTTT.